This T cell receptor beta chain was sequenced during a study of CD8 T cells in ankylosing spondylitis. This clonotype was observed at least ten times. Its target is unknown. The CDR3 has 14 residues. The germline V gene has CDR1 MNHNS and CDR2 SASEGT. After removal of 7 bases from V and 3 bases from J, the junction contained 8 bases not matched to a gene. General study findings and limits: A subset of motif variants has previously been described in the synovial fluid and blood of reactive arthritis. In ankylosing spondylitis blood, a motif of 7 to 9 highly homologous TCR beta variants appeared characteristic. Clones tied to disease were said to be significantly enriched in matched ankylosing spondylitis synovial fluid.

Construction of TCR beta libraries was performed using quantitative 5'-RACE with molecular barcodes. TCRdb independently ran MiXCR on the 5' RACE reads; one entry per CDR3 protein. Among some 130,000 distinct CDR3 sequences, 7% to 10% were seen once, and the ten largest hold 7.3%. The V gene is TRBV6-1, the J gene TRBJ1-2; 7 bases match TRBD1. This receptor was obtained from a male donor with ankylosing spondylitis. Sequencing was done on a sample of synovial fluid, either unsorted or a sorted T cell fraction (not recorded which). CDR3 in DNA: TGTGCCAGCACTCCGGGTGGGACAGACTATGGCTACACCTTC. Translation: CASTPGGTDYGYTF.